Shown below are 16 T cell receptor beta chains from a single sample sequenced in a study of T cells in Graves' hyperthyroidism and ophthalmopathy. The CDR3 regions of TCR beta were amplified from RNA transcripts. Carried out on the TCR CDR3, a first-round RT-PCR used the HTBI primer set. TCRdb reprocessed the multiplex PCR reads with MiXCR, giving one entry per CDR3 protein. The sample yields 300,000 to 500,000 distinct CDR3 sequences, 14% to 15% seen once. The sample consisted of blood. The receptors stem from a woman aged 25 to 45 with Graves' hyperthyroidism.

The rearrangement links TRBV5-1 to TRBJ2-3, with a possible D match to TRBD2 (5 bases). In germline, CDR1 is SGHRS, CDR2 YFSETQ. Trimming took 0 bases from V and 2 from J, leaving 19 bases between them. This CDR3 has 18 residues. CDR3 in DNA: TGCGCCAGCAGCTTGGACCCCCCAGCGGTGCGACCCACAGATACGCAGTATTTT. Translated: CASSLDPPAVRPTDTQYF.

This clonotype showed up many times. The V call is TRBV18, the J call TRBJ2-7, with TRBD2 matching 7 bases. Per germline, CDR1 KGHSH and CDR2 LQKENI. V trimming: 0 bases; J trimming: 6 bases; junction bases outside the gene matches: 8. CDR3 length: 15 amino acids. CDR3 bases: TGTGCCAGCTCACCACCTGCGGGAGCCATATCCGAGCAGTACTTC. This sequence encodes CASSPPAGAISEQYF.

This clonotype was detected many times. The rearrangement links TRBV3-1 to TRBJ1-1; D is uncertain. Trimming removed 1 base from V and 11 bases from J, with 17 bases in between. The CDR3 contains 14 residues. CDR1 and CDR2 (germline): LGHDT, YNNKEL (reference sequence). CDR3 sequence (DNA): TGTGCCAGCAGCCAAGTCTCGGGAACACTTGGGGCTTTCTTT. Translated, it gives CASSQVSGTLGAFF.

At least ten counts were recorded for this clonotype. This chain links TRBV30 with TRBJ2-7, with a tentative D call TRBD1 (6 bases). Germline V gene data show CDR1 as GTSNPN and CDR2 as SVGIG (reference sequence). V was pared by 3 bases and J by 1 base, with 10 bases between. The CDR3 length is 13 residues. CDR3 in amino acids: CAWSPGASYEQYF. CDR3 DNA sequence: TGTGCCTGGAGCCCAGGGGCGTCCTACGAGCAGTACTTC.

This clonotype was seen many times. The gene calls are TRBV3-1 and TRBJ2-7, with D hard to call. Germline CDR1 LGHDT, CDR2 YNNKEL (reference sequence). The CDR3 runs 14 residues. The germline V and J ends were trimmed by 0 bases and 3 bases, with 9 bases remaining between them. The CDR3 spells CASSQDARYYEQYF. CDR3 sequence (DNA): TGTGCCAGCAGCCAAGATGCCCGATACTACGAGCAGTACTTC.

This clonotype was seen a few times. The rearrangement uses TRBV29-1 and TRBJ2-7; 10 nucleotides agree with TRBD2. CDR3 length: 14 residues. The germline gives CDR1 SQVTM, CDR2 ANQGSEA. With 6 bases clipped from V and 5 bases from J, the junction kept 10 bases outside the gene matches. This chain's CDR3 is CSVTSAGGPDEQYF. In DNA form, the CDR3 reads TGCAGCGTGACCTCAGCGGGAGGGCCGGACGAGCAGTACTTC.

The CDR3 reads CASSYSSPGSNQPQHF. The CDR3 DNA reads TGTGCCAGCAGTTACTCAAGTCCGGGGTCTAATCAGCCCCAGCATTTT. The gene calls are TRBV6-6 and TRBJ1-5; no clear D gene. The germline V gene has CDR1 MNHNY and CDR2 SVGAGI (reference sequence). The CDR3 is made up of 16 amino acids. V gave up 0 bases and J gave up 4 bases, with 13 bases separating them.

The chain is built from TRBV7-9 and TRBJ2-3; the match to TRBD2 covers 8 bases. V shed 1 base, J shed 6 bases, and the junction held 9 bases outside the gene matches. The CDR3 covers 16 residues. Germline assignment: CDR1 SEHNR and CDR2 FQNEAQ (reference sequence). Here the CDR3 DNA reads TGTGCCAGCAGCTTAGGTAGCGGGACACAGGCGGATACGCAGTATTTT. It specifies CASSLGSGTQADTQYF.

V gene TRBV4-1 combines with J gene TRBJ2-1, with D possibly being TRBD1 (6 bases). The CDR3 has 15 amino acids. CDR1 is MGHRA, CDR2 YSYEKL, per germline. V lost 2 bases and J lost 3, with 11 bases in between. CDR3 protein: CASSQTGTNYNEQFF. The DNA for the CDR3 is TGCGCCAGCAGCCAAACCGGGACAAACTACAATGAGCAGTTCTTC.

The table lists this clonotype with a few counts. J is TRBJ2-1 and V is TRBV20-1; D is ambiguous. Germline V gene sequence: CDR1 DFQATT, CDR2 SNEGSKA (reference sequence). The CDR3 totals 12 residues. Between the trimmed V and J ends, which lost 3 bases and 10 bases, there was a span of 13 bases. CDR3 sequence reads: CSASVRSNEQFF. The CDR3 DNA reads TGCAGTGCTAGTGTGCGTTCTAACGAGCAGTTCTTC.

V gene TRBV5-1 combines with J gene TRBJ2-6; D is uncertain. Germline CDR1 SGHRS, CDR2 YFSETQ. The V end lost 0 bases, the J end lost 10 bases, and 11 bases lay between the germline ends. The CDR3 extends over 14 amino acids. The CDR3 nucleotides are TGCGCCAGCAGCTTGGATCCCGTCTCGAACGTCCTGACTTTC. Its protein is CASSLDPVSNVLTF. The complete variable domain, with remaining parts taken from reference TRBV5-1 and TRBJ2-6, reads KAGVTQTPRYLIKTRGQQVTLSCSPISGHRSVSWYQQTPGQGLQFLFEYFSETQRNKGNFPGRFSGRQFSNSRSEMNVSTLELGDSALYLCASSLDPVSNVLTFGAGSRLTVL.

This clonotype was observed many times. CDR3 in DNA: TGTGCCAGCAGCGGAGAGACAGATTACGAGCAGTACTTC. Residues: CASSGETDYEQYF. The chain recombines TRBV11-1 with TRBJ2-7, with D maybe TRBD1 (5 bases). This CDR3 contains 13 residues. Germline V gene data show CDR1 as SGHAT and CDR2 as FQDESV (reference sequence). Trimming took 5 bases from V and 4 from J, leaving 12 bases between them.

In this sample, this clonotype turned up many times. The chain carries TRBV20-1 and TRBJ2-3, with 14 bases lining up with TRBD2. Germline V gene sequence: CDR1 DFQATT, CDR2 SNEGSKA (reference sequence). The V gene end was trimmed by 4 bases and the J gene end by 3 bases; junction bases not matched to a gene: 6. The CDR3 has 16 residues. The CDR3 DNA reads TGCAGTGCTATTAGGGGACTAGCGGGAGCTACAGATACGCAGTATTTT. It codes for CSAIRGLAGATDTQYF.

In its sample, this clonotype was seen many times. The J gene is TRBJ2-3, the V gene TRBV7-2; possibly TRBD1 or TRBD2 for D (5 bases each). The CDR3 is 17 amino acids. Per germline, CDR1 SGHTA and CDR2 FQGNSA. The ends were cut back, 2 bases at V and 0 bases at J, with 15 bases in the middle. The CDR3 nucleotides read TGTGCCAGCAGCTTATATCTGGGGGACCCAAGCACAGATACGCAGTATTTT. Translated, it gives CASSLYLGDPSTDTQYF.

The gene calls are TRBV7-2 and TRBJ2-2; maybe TRBD2 (7 bases). The germline gives CDR1 SGHTA, CDR2 FQGNSA. V was shortened by 2 bases and J by 3 bases, with 10 bases between the two germline ends. This CDR3 region has 15 residues. CDR3 sequence reads: CASSLTGRDTGELFF. The CDR3 coding sequence is TGTGCCAGCAGCTTAACAGGGAGGGACACCGGGGAGCTGTTTTTT.

This clonotype was seen at least ten times. The chain uses TRBV20-1 and TRBJ2-7; no clear D gene. Germline CDR1 is DFQATT and CDR2 is SNEGSKA (reference sequence). The V end was cut by 5 bases, the J end by 0 bases, with 5 bases between. The CDR3 extends over 11 amino acids. The CDR3 protein is CSAEDSYEQYF. The DNA of the CDR3 is TGCAGTGCTGAAGACTCCTACGAGCAGTACTTC.